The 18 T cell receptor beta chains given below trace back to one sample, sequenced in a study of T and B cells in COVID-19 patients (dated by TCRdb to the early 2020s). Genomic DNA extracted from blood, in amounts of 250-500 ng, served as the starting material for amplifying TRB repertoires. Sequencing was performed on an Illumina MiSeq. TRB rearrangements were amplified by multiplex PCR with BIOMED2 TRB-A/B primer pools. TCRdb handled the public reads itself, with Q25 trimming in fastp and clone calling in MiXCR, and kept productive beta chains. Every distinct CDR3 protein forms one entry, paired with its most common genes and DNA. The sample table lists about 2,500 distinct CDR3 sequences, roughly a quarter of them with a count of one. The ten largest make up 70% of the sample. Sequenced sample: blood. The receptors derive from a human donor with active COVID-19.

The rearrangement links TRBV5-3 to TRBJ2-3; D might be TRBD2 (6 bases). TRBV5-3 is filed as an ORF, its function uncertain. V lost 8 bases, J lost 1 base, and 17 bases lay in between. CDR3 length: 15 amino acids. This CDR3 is CASSSRDWGTDTQYF. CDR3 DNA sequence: TGTGCCAGCAGCAGCCGGGACTGGGGCACAGATACGCAGTATTTT.

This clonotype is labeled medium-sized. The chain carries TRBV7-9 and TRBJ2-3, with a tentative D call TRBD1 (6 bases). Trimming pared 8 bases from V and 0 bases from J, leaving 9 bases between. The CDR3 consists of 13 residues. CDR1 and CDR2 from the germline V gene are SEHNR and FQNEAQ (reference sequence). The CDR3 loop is CASGGTSTDTQYF. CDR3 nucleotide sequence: TGTGCCAGCGGGGGCACGAGCACAGATACGCAGTATTTT.

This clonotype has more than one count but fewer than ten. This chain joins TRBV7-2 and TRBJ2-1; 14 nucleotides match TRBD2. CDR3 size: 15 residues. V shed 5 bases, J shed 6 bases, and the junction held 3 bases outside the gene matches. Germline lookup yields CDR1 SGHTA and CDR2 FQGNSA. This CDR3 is CASSAGLAGVNEQFF. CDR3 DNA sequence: TGTGCCAGCAGCGCGGGACTAGCGGGAGTCAATGAGCAGTTCTTC.

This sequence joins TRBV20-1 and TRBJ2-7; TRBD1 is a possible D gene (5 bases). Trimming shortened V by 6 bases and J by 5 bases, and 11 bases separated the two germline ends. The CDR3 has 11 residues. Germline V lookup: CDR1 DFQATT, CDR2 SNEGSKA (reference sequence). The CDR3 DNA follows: TGCAGTGCCCAAACAGGTGACGAGCAGTACTTC. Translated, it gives CSAQTGDEQYF.

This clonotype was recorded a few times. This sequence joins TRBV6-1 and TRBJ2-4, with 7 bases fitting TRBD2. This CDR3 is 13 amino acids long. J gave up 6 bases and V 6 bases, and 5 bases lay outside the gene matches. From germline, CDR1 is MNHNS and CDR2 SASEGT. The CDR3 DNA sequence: TGTGCCAGCAGGGGGACTACTATAAACATTCAGTACTTC. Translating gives CASRGTTINIQYF.

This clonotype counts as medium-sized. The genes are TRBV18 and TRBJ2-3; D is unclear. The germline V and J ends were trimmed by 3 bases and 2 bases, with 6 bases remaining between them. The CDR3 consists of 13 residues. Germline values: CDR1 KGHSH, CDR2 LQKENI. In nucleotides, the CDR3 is TGTGCCAGCTCACCGCCTTACACAGATACGCAGTATTTT. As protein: CASSPPYTDTQYF.

In DNA, the CDR3 is TGCGCCAGCAGCGGTGGGACTAGCGGGAGGTACGAGCAGTACTTC. Protein sequence: CASSGGTSGRYEQYF. The chain links TRBV5-1 to TRBJ2-7; TRBD2 agrees at 15 bases. The CDR3 contains 15 residues. Germline trimming cut 4 bases from V and 4 bases from J; bases unmatched to any gene: 3. Per the germline V gene, CDR1 is SGHRS and CDR2 is YFSETQ.

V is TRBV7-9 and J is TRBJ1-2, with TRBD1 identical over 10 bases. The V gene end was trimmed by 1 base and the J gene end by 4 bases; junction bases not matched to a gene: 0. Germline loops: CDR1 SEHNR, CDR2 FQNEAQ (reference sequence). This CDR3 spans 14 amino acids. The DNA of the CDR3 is TGTGCCAGCAGCTTAGGGGACAGGGGCTATGGCTACACCTTC. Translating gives CASSLGDRGYGYTF.

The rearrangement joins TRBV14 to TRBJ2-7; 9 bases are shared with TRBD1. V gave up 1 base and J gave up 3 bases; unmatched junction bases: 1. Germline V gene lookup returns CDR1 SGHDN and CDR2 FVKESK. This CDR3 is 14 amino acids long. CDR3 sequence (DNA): TGTGCCAGCAGCCAAGGACAGGGGGTCTACGAGCAGTACTTC. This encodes CASSQGQGVYEQYF.

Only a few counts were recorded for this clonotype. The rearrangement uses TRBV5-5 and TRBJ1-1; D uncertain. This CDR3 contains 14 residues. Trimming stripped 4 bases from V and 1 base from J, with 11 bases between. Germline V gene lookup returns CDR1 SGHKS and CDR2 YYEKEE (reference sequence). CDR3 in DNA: TGTGCCAGCAGCGCAGGCCCGTCGAACACTGAAGCTTTCTTT. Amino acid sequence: CASSAGPSNTEAFF.

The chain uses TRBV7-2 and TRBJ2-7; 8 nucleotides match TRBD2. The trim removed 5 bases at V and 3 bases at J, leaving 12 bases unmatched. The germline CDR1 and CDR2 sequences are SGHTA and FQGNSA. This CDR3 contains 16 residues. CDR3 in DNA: TGTGCCAGCAGCATTACTAGCGGTTGGAGGGTCTACGAGCAGTACTTC. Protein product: CASSITSGWRVYEQYF. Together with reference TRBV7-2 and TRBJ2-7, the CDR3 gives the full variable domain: GAGVSQSPSNKVTEKGKDVELRCDPISGHTALYWYRQSLGQGLEFLIYFQGNSAPDKSGLPSDRFSAERTGGSVSTLTIQRTQQEDSAVYLCASSITSGWRVYEQYFGPGTRLTVT.

CDR3: CASRGGTPSYEQYF. The DNA for the CDR3 is TGCGCCAGCAGGGGGGGGACTCCCTCCTACGAGCAGTACTTC. This chain connects TRBV5-1 to TRBJ2-7; 7 bases are a match to TRBD2. This CDR3 region has 14 residues. V was clipped by 5 bases and J by 0 bases; unmatched bases: 5. From germline, CDR1 is SGHRS and CDR2 YFSETQ.

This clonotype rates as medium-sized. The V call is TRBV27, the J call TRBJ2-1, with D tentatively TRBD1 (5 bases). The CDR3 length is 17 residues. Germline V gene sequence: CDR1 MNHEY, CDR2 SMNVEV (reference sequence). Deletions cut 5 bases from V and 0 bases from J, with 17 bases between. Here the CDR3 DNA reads TGTGCCAGCAGTCCCACCTCAGGGTTGAGCTCCTACAATGAGCAGTTCTTC. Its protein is CASSPTSGLSSYNEQFF.

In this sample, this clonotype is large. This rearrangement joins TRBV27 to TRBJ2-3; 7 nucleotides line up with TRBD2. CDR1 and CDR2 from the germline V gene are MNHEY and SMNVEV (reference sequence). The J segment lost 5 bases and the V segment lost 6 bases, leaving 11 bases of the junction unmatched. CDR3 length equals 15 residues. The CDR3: CASSPWASGRDTQYF. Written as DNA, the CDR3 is TGTGCCAGCAGCCCATGGGCTAGCGGACGAGATACGCAGTATTTT.

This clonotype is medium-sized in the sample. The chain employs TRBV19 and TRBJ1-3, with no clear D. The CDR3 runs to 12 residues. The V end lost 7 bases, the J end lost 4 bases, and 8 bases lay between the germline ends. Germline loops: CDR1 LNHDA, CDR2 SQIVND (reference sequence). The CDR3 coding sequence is TGTGCCAGTACAATGACAGGAAACACCATATATTTT. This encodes CASTMTGNTIYF. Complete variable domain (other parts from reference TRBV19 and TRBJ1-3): DGGITQSPKYLFRKEGQNVTLSCEQNLNHDAMYWYRQDPGQGLRLIYYSQIVNDFQKGDIAEGYSVSREKKESFPLTVTSAQKNPTAFYLCASTMTGNTIYFGEGSWLTVV.

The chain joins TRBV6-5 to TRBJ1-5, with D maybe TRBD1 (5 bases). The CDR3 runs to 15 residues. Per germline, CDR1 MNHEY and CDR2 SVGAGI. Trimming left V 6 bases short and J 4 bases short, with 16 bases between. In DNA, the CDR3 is TGTGCCAGCAGCCGGGACGGGGTTAAGAATCAGCCCCAGCATTTT. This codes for CASSRDGVKNQPQHF.

CDR3 DNA: TGTGCCAGCAGTCCTGGGACAGGGTCAATCTATCCTAACGAGCAGTACTTC. Its protein is CASSPGTGSIYPNEQYF. The J gene is TRBJ2-7, the V gene TRBV6-2 or TRBV6-3; 9 bases agree with TRBD1. CDR3 length: 17 amino acids. V lost 5 bases to trimming and J lost 5 bases; unmatched junction nucleotides: 16. Germline V gene lookup returns CDR1 MNHEY and CDR2 SVGEGT.

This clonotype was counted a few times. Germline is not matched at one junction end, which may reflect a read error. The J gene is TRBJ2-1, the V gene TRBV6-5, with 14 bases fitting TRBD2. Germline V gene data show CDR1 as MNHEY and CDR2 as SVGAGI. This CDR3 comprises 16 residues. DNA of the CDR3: TGTGCCAGCAGTGACTCGGGGACTAGCGGGAGCAATGAGCAGTTCTTC. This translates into CASSDSGTSGSNEQFF.